This T cell receptor (beta chain) comes out of a study of T cell repertoires in cytomegalovirus infection. Study overall: Matching HLA type, along with CMV infection, was indicated by public TCR beta signatures.

Trimming took off 1 base at V and 7 bases at J, with 13 bases between the two ends. The CDR3 is 14 residues long. Using its own MiXCR run on the reads, TCRdb lists one record per CDR3 protein. The sample includes hundreds of thousands of distinct CDR3 sequences, approximately 31% of them seen just once. This clonotype was seen many times. No antigen is known for it. Study results and caveats: In two of eight donors, the top clonotype was HLA-C-restricted CMV-specific. Identification of carriers of CMV plus the relevant HLA was achieved through cumulative public TCR beta family frequency.

Sequenced material: PBMCs. The chain carries TRBV12-3 or TRBV12-4 and TRBJ1-1; TRBD1 might be the D (5 bases). This receptor was identified in a human donor in good health (CMV status not recorded). Some clones in this sample may be carry-over from other donors' samples. The CDR3 DNA reads TGTGCCAGCAGTTTAGACCCACAAGGGGTTGAAGCTTTCTTT. Translated: CASSLDPQGVEAFF.